The present T cell receptor (beta chain) was sequenced within a study of cytomegalovirus exposure and HLA in healthy donors. Overall study results and limits: Researchers reportedly found TCR beta sequences accurately predicted most subjects' HLA-A and HLA-B alleles. Previously analyzed data showed that most TCR beta V segments were productive at a frequency of about 87% or about 30%. Cytomegalovirus association was listed for under 200 TCR beta chains.

The PCR ran on 60 Vbeta and 13 Jbeta primers. Clones were sequenced by immunoSEQ multiplex PCR, and TCRdb holds only the in-frame ones, with some missing. The sample table sets out under 90,000 clones. CDR1 and CDR2 from the germline V gene are MNHNS and SASEGT. V lost 3 bases to trimming and J lost 6 bases; unmatched junction nucleotides: 0. The CDR3 has 12 residues. Points on this clone: Its antigen is still unknown.

This clonotype was obtained from a man in his fifties or sixties in good health and CMV-seropositive. The sequenced material came from PBMCs. This sequence joins TRBV6-1 and TRBJ2-3; TRBD1 matches at 7 bases. CDR3 in DNA: TGTGCCAGCAGTGACAGGGGGGATACGCAGTATTTT. Translated, it gives CASSDRGDTQYF.